This T cell receptor (beta chain) is drawn from a study of T cell repertoires in cytomegalovirus infection. About this clonotype itself: Its antigen remains unknown.

MiXCR was run by TCRdb on the reads, yielding one entry per CDR3 protein. Of approximately 470,000 distinct CDR3 sequences listed, 42% were seen once; the top ten hold roughly two fifths. The material sequenced was cultured PBMCs, taken from culture after CMV antigen stimulation. This clonotype was obtained from a human donor in good health (CMV status not recorded). Some clones in this sample may be carry-over from other donors' samples.

CDR3 region: CASSPRGWYEQYF. CDR3 DNA sequence: TGTGCCAGCAGCCCTAGAGGTTGGTATGAGCAGTACTTC. V usage is TRBV7-2 and J usage is TRBJ2-7, with D unresolved. The ends were cut back, 5 bases at V and 7 bases at J, with 15 bases in the middle. CDR1 and CDR2 (germline): SGHTA, FQGNSA. The CDR3 has 13 amino acids.